This is a list of T cell receptor beta chains from one sample in a study of blood T cell repertoires in COVID-19. Data came from immunoSEQ multiplex PCR; TCRdb stores just in-frame clones and leaves some out. The sample yields about 230,000 clones, approximately 80% seen once. Sequencing was carried out using peripheral blood. The receptors come from a man aged 40-49 years with acute or convalescent COVID-19. Each CDR3 is given with its conserved first and last residue. Each record gives: D gene, CDR3 length, clone size, V gene, J gene, CDR3 protein, CDR3 DNA. D genes are given only for firm matches. Some rows have no size entry. The others give once, few or many, or a class for an expanded clone.

D gene: NA; CDR3 length: 16; clone size: NA; V gene: TRBV5-1; J gene: TRBJ1-1; CDR3 protein: CASSLLKGQGISEAFF; CDR3 DNA: TGCGCCAGCAGCTTGCTCAAAGGCCAGGGGATTTCTGAAGCTTTCTTT
D gene: TRBD1; CDR3 length: 15; clone size: NA; V gene: TRBV5-1; J gene: TRBJ2-2; CDR3 protein: CASSQGQLNTGELFF; CDR3 DNA: TGCGCCAGCAGCCAGGGACAGTTAAACACCGGGGAGCTGTTTTTT
D gene: NA; CDR3 length: 13; clone size: NA; V gene: TRBV4-2; J gene: TRBJ2-7; CDR3 protein: CASSQDRSYEQYF; CDR3 DNA: TGTGCCAGCAGCCAAGACCGTTCCTACGAGCAGTACTTC
D gene: TRBD1; CDR3 length: 14; clone size: NA; V gene: TRBV4-1; J gene: TRBJ1-1; CDR3 protein: CASSLRQGFGEAFF; CDR3 DNA: TGCGCCAGCAGCTTACGACAGGGCTTCGGTGAAGCTTTCTTT
D gene: NA; CDR3 length: 15; clone size: NA; V gene: TRBV4-3; J gene: TRBJ2-5; CDR3 protein: CASSQGTGPGETQYF; CDR3 DNA: TGCGCCAGCAGCCAGGGGACTGGGCCTGGGGAGACCCAGTACTTC
D gene: TRBD2; CDR3 length: 17; clone size: NA; V gene: TRBV19; J gene: TRBJ2-3; CDR3 protein: CASSIPGTSGGTDTQYF; CDR3 DNA: TGTGCCAGTAGTATCCCAGGGACTAGCGGGGGCACAGATACGCAGTATTTT
D gene: NA; CDR3 length: 12; clone size: NA; V gene: TRBV11-2; J gene: TRBJ2-5; CDR3 protein: CAVGGREETQYF; CDR3 DNA: TGTGCAGTCGGGGGGCGAGAAGAGACCCAGTACTTC
D gene: NA; CDR3 length: 14; clone size: NA; V gene: TRBV24-1; J gene: TRBJ1-1; CDR3 protein: CATSDVQKNTEAFF; CDR3 DNA: TGTGCCACCAGTGATGTACAGAAGAACACTGAAGCTTTCTTT
D gene: TRBD2; CDR3 length: 15; clone size: NA; V gene: TRBV5-5; J gene: TRBJ2-7; CDR3 protein: CASSPGLAGLGPQYF; CDR3 DNA: TGTGCCAGCAGCCCGGGACTAGCGGGGCTCGGTCCGCAGTACTTC
D gene: NA; CDR3 length: 19; clone size: NA; V gene: TRBV13; J gene: TRBJ1-3; CDR3 protein: CASSLDREGIQRPGNTIYF; CDR3 DNA: TGTGCCAGCAGCTTAGATCGGGAAGGGATACAAAGACCTGGAAACACCATATATTTT
D gene: NA; CDR3 length: 13; clone size: NA; V gene: TRBV27; J gene: TRBJ2-7; CDR3 protein: CASKGAASYEQYF; CDR3 DNA: TGTGCCAGCAAAGGGGCGGCCTCCTACGAGCAGTACTTC
D gene: TRBD1; CDR3 length: 17; clone size: medium-sized; V gene: TRBV6-7; J gene: TRBJ1-2; CDR3 protein: CASSYLIHRGGDYGYTF; CDR3 DNA: TGTGCCAGCAGTTACTTAATTCACAGGGGAGGAGATTATGGCTACACCTTC
D gene: NA; CDR3 length: 11; clone size: once; V gene: TRBV6-5; J gene: TRBJ2-3; CDR3 protein: CASSSSDTQYF; CDR3 DNA: TGTGCCAGCAGCTCCTCGGATACGCAGTATTTT
D gene: NA; CDR3 length: 11; clone size: NA; V gene: TRBV3-1/TRBV3-2; J gene: TRBJ2-7; CDR3 protein: CASSQVGVQYF; CDR3 DNA: TGTGCCAGCAGCCAAGTCGGGGTGCAGTACTTC
D gene: NA; CDR3 length: 14; clone size: NA; V gene: TRBV19; J gene: TRBJ2-2; CDR3 protein: CASSPWAGAGELFF; CDR3 DNA: TGTGCCAGTAGTCCCTGGGCAGGGGCCGGGGAGCTGTTTTTT
D gene: TRBD1; CDR3 length: 14; clone size: NA; V gene: TRBV6-1; J gene: TRBJ1-5; CDR3 protein: CASSDSGQGQPQHF; CDR3 DNA: TGTGCCAGCAGTGATTCCGGACAGGGCCAGCCCCAGCATTTT
D gene: NA; CDR3 length: 14; clone size: NA; V gene: TRBV5-4; J gene: TRBJ2-7; CDR3 protein: CASSLASRIGEQYF; CDR3 DNA: TGTGCCAGCAGCTTAGCTAGTCGGATAGGCGAGCAGTACTTC
D gene: NA; CDR3 length: 13; clone size: NA; V gene: TRBV30; J gene: TRBJ2-3; CDR3 protein: CACKGHRTDTQYF; CDR3 DNA: TGTGCCTGCAAGGGACACCGAACAGATACGCAGTATTTT
D gene: TRBD1; CDR3 length: 15; clone size: few; V gene: TRBV6-6; J gene: TRBJ2-7; CDR3 protein: CASSYPGQGAYEQYF; CDR3 DNA: TGTGCCAGCAGTTACCCCGGTCAGGGGGCCTACGAGCAGTACTTC
D gene: TRBD2; CDR3 length: 16; clone size: NA; V gene: TRBV7-2; J gene: TRBJ2-2; CDR3 protein: CASSTHSGRVPGELFF; CDR3 DNA: TGTGCCAGCAGCACCCATAGCGGGAGGGTCCCCGGGGAGCTGTTTTTT
D gene: NA; CDR3 length: 15; clone size: once; V gene: TRBV7-9; J gene: TRBJ1-5; CDR3 protein: CASSPLGESNQPQHF; CDR3 DNA: TGTGCCAGCAGCCCCCTTGGAGAAAGCAATCAGCCCCAGCATTTT
D gene: NA; CDR3 length: 14; clone size: NA; V gene: TRBV7-2; J gene: TRBJ2-1; CDR3 protein: CASSLGAHPNEQFF; CDR3 DNA: TGTGCCAGCAGCTTAGGGGCACATCCGAATGAGCAGTTCTTC
D gene: NA; CDR3 length: 15; clone size: NA; V gene: TRBV27; J gene: TRBJ2-3; CDR3 protein: CASSLKGLYTDTQYF; CDR3 DNA: TGTGCCAGCAGTTTGAAGGGGCTATACACAGATACGCAGTATTTT
D gene: NA; CDR3 length: 14; clone size: few; V gene: TRBV9; J gene: TRBJ1-2; CDR3 protein: CASSPRTANYGYTF; CDR3 DNA: TGTGCCAGCAGCCCGCGGACAGCTAACTATGGCTACACCTTC
D gene: TRBD1; CDR3 length: 15; clone size: NA; V gene: TRBV3-1/TRBV3-2; J gene: TRBJ1-5; CDR3 protein: CASSQRDRDDQPQHF; CDR3 DNA: TGTGCCAGCAGCCAAAGGGACAGGGATGATCAGCCCCAGCATTTT
D gene: TRBD2; CDR3 length: 16; clone size: NA; V gene: TRBV19; J gene: TRBJ2-1; CDR3 protein: CASSLPGTSGRGEQFF; CDR3 DNA: TGTGCCAGTAGCCTTCCCGGGACTAGCGGGAGAGGGGAGCAGTTCTTC
D gene: TRBD1; CDR3 length: 15; clone size: once; V gene: TRBV6-5; J gene: TRBJ1-4; CDR3 protein: CASSTGDATNEKLFF; CDR3 DNA: TGTGCCAGCAGTACAGGGGACGCAACTAATGAAAAACTGTTTTTT
D gene: NA; CDR3 length: 14; clone size: NA; V gene: TRBV16; J gene: TRBJ2-2; CDR3 protein: CASSPNRNTGELFF; CDR3 DNA: TGTGCCAGCAGCCCCAACAGGAACACCGGGGAGCTGTTTTTT
D gene: NA; CDR3 length: 13; clone size: NA; V gene: TRBV9; J gene: TRBJ2-5; CDR3 protein: CASSPRVQETQYF; CDR3 DNA: TGTGCCAGCAGCCCGCGGGTCCAAGAGACCCAGTACTTC
D gene: NA; CDR3 length: 16; clone size: NA; V gene: TRBV4-3; J gene: TRBJ2-7; CDR3 protein: CASSQGTGESSYEQYF; CDR3 DNA: TGCGCCAGCAGCCAAGGGACGGGGGAGAGCTCCTACGAGCAGTACTTC
D gene: NA; CDR3 length: 16; clone size: NA; V gene: TRBV9; J gene: TRBJ1-6; CDR3 protein: CASSGGQSSYNSPLHF; CDR3 DNA: TGTGCCAGCAGCGGCGGACAGAGCTCCTATAATTCACCCCTCCACTTT
D gene: TRBD1; CDR3 length: 13; clone size: NA; V gene: TRBV19; J gene: TRBJ1-2; CDR3 protein: CASSFTGGNGYTF; CDR3 DNA: TGTGCCAGTAGTTTTACAGGGGGGAATGGCTACACCTTC
D gene: TRBD1; CDR3 length: 15; clone size: NA; V gene: TRBV7-2; J gene: TRBJ2-7; CDR3 protein: CASSLVTGAPYEQYF; CDR3 DNA: TGTGCCAGCAGCTTAGTAACAGGGGCCCCCTACGAGCAGTACTTC
D gene: NA; CDR3 length: 14; clone size: NA; V gene: TRBV5-1; J gene: TRBJ2-2; CDR3 protein: CASSFRGSTGELFF; CDR3 DNA: TGCGCCAGCAGCTTTCGGGGTAGCACCGGGGAGCTGTTTTTT
D gene: TRBD1; CDR3 length: 16; clone size: NA; V gene: TRBV5-5; J gene: TRBJ2-2; CDR3 protein: CASSSLRGQDTGELFF; CDR3 DNA: TGTGCCAGCAGCTCACTCAGGGGGCAAGACACCGGGGAGCTGTTTTTT
D gene: TRBD1; CDR3 length: 15; clone size: NA; V gene: TRBV11-2; J gene: TRBJ1-3; CDR3 protein: CASSPGQGPGNTIYF; CDR3 DNA: TGTGCCAGCAGCCCGGGACAGGGCCCTGGAAACACCATATATTTT
D gene: NA; CDR3 length: 15; clone size: NA; V gene: TRBV9; J gene: TRBJ2-2; CDR3 protein: CASSVVTGNTGELFF; CDR3 DNA: TGTGCCAGCAGCGTAGTTACGGGAAACACCGGGGAGCTGTTTTTT
D gene: TRBD1; CDR3 length: 14; clone size: few; V gene: TRBV2; J gene: TRBJ1-1; CDR3 protein: CASNQRQGNTEAFF; CDR3 DNA: TGTGCCAGCAACCAACGACAGGGGAACACTGAAGCTTTCTTT
D gene: TRBD1; CDR3 length: 14; clone size: few; V gene: TRBV20-1; J gene: TRBJ1-2; CDR3 protein: CSASPRGNGRGYTF; CDR3 DNA: TGCAGTGCTAGTCCCAGGGGGAATGGTCGAGGCTACACCTTC
D gene: NA; CDR3 length: 14; clone size: NA; V gene: TRBV10-3; J gene: TRBJ2-5; CDR3 protein: CAISESGGWETQYF; CDR3 DNA: TGTGCCATCAGTGAGTCTGGGGGCTGGGAGACCCAGTACTTC
D gene: TRBD2; CDR3 length: 17; clone size: NA; V gene: TRBV7-9; J gene: TRBJ2-7; CDR3 protein: CASSSPHEAGGPYEQYF; CDR3 DNA: TGTGCCAGCAGCTCCCCTCATGAAGCGGGAGGGCCTTACGAGCAGTACTTC
D gene: NA; CDR3 length: 13; clone size: NA; V gene: TRBV3-1/TRBV3-2; J gene: TRBJ1-2; CDR3 protein: CASSQVEGNGYTF; CDR3 DNA: TGTGCCAGCAGCCAAGTCGAGGGTAACGGCTACACCTTC
D gene: NA; CDR3 length: 14; clone size: NA; V gene: TRBV7-2; J gene: TRBJ1-2; CDR3 protein: CASSQQGDDYGYTF; CDR3 DNA: TGTGCCAGCAGCCAACAGGGTGATGACTATGGCTACACCTTC
D gene: NA; CDR3 length: 11; clone size: NA; V gene: TRBV20-1; J gene: TRBJ2-7; CDR3 protein: CSARDTLEQYF; CDR3 DNA: TGCAGTGCTAGGGACACCCTCGAGCAGTACTTC
D gene: TRBD1; CDR3 length: 14; clone size: NA; V gene: TRBV11-2; J gene: TRBJ1-6; CDR3 protein: CASSRDRGHSPLHF; CDR3 DNA: TGTGCCAGCAGCCGGGACAGGGGGCATTCACCCCTCCACTTT
D gene: NA; CDR3 length: 15; clone size: NA; V gene: TRBV5-1; J gene: TRBJ1-4; CDR3 protein: CASSRSGVADEKLFF; CDR3 DNA: TGCGCCAGCAGCCGATCAGGCGTGGCTGATGAAAAACTGTTTTTT
D gene: TRBD2; CDR3 length: 14; clone size: NA; V gene: TRBV6-5; J gene: TRBJ2-7; CDR3 protein: CASRTGTSGYEQYF; CDR3 DNA: TGTGCCAGCAGGACCGGGACTAGCGGTTACGAGCAGTACTTC
D gene: NA; CDR3 length: 13; clone size: NA; V gene: TRBV19; J gene: TRBJ2-1; CDR3 protein: CASSIGSNNEQFF; CDR3 DNA: TGTGCCAGTAGTATCGGGAGCAACAATGAGCAGTTCTTC